The entry below describes one T cell receptor (beta chain). Which antigen it targets is not known. Base quality data are lacking; no much larger clone is found one base away. The data derive from a study of tumor-infiltrating lymphocytes in localized non-small cell lung cancer (TCRdb year 2021). In the study overall: The cohort covered several histologies, both smokers and never-smokers, and patients whose samples were collected after neoadjuvant chemotherapy. Resected tumor tissue and uninvolved lung tissue described as non-adjacent to the tumor were contributed by each patient, with both tissues obtained from the same patient. Flow cytometry, multiplex immunofluorescence, RNA-seq, exome sequencing and proteomics were applied to the same patients as TCR sequencing, which was one of several integrated assays. In total, the ICON cohort was made up of under 180 surgical patients who had localized non-small cell lung cancer and whose tumors were resected. The paired tumor versus uninvolved lung comparison of immunoSEQ T-cell fraction included around 55 patients. Paper-wide results and their limitations: Since assay coverage differed from patient to patient depending on how much tissue was available, TCR sequencing was done for only a subset of the cohort. Different pieces of the same tissue were used for different assays, so technical variation could not be separated from intratumor heterogeneity. The TCR-derived T-cell fraction showed no difference between the flow cytometry-defined immunotypes IM1 (good prognosis) and IM2 (poor prognosis). Recurrence-free survival showed no association with tumor T-cell fraction measured by TCR sequencing (p = 0.61). In line with immunofluorescence CD3 counts, TCRbeta sequencing supported higher T cell infiltration in tumors compared with uninvolved lung tissue.

The immunoSEQ assay used for TCR sequencing gave the T-cell fraction in both tumor and uninvolved lung tissue. Turning to the authors' computational methods: In the survival analysis, patients were divided into a high T-cell fraction group (upper tertile) and a low T-cell fraction group (lower two tertiles), and the two groups were compared using a log-rank test. A signed-rank test was used to test paired tumor versus uninvolved lung differences in T-cell fraction. TCRdb provides this immuneACCESS table in a form limited to in-frame rearrangements. Some clones are lacking; in checked studies, under half of them reflect an unresolved V gene, and why the rest are absent is not known. The V and J calls and the clone size are those of that table, but D and trimming were determined from the DNA. The sample contains about 1,500 clones, 85% of them found a single time. The leading ten clones occupy about 7.3% of the sample.

The first patient joined ICON in 2016, and enrollment wrapped up when the last patient was enrolled in late 2018. A subcohort of some 75 patients provided fresh tumor and matched uninvolved tissue for in-depth immune analyses, with TCR sequencing among those analyses. TCR sequencing was performed on DNA isolated from bulk tissue, without cell sorting. CDR1 and CDR2 were assigned from the germline V gene as SGHDT and YYEEEE. The CDR3 runs 13 amino acids, cysteine and phenylalanine included. The read is trimmed to its CDR3 DNA, 39 bases read in frame from base 1. The junction shows trimming of 1 base on V and 2 bases on J, plus 5 bases between the germline ends.

This chain is built from TRBV5-6 and TRBJ2-3, with no D gene named confidently. Sequencing was performed on lung tumor tissue. The sequence was collected from a human donor with non-small cell lung cancer. This receptor carries the CDR3 CASSLFDTDTQYF. The sequenced DNA: TGTGCCAGCAGCTTGTTCGACACAGATACGCAGTATTTT.